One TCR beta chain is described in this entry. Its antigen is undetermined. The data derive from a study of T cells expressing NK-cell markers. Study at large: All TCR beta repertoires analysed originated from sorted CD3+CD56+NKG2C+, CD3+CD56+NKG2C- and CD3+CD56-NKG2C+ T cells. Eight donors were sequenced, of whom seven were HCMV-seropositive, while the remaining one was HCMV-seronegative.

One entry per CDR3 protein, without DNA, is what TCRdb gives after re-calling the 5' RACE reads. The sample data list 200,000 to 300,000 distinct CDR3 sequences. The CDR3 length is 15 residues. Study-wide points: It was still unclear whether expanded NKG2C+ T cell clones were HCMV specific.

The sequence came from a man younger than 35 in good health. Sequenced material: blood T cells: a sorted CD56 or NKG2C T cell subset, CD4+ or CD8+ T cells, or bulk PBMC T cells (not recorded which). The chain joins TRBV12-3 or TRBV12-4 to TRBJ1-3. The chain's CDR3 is CASSKTRDFGNTIYF.